One and the same sample provided the 14 T cell receptor beta chains below, sequenced in a study of blood T cell repertoires in COVID-19. TCRdb keeps only in-frame clones here, not all; method: immunoSEQ multiplex PCR. The table includes a few hundred thousand clones, roughly 82% detected once. The sequenced material came from peripheral blood. The receptors here all came from a woman between 40 and 55 years old who had recovered from COVID-19.

The V gene is TRBV7-9, the J gene TRBJ2-5; maybe TRBD1 (6 bases). Germline CDR1 is SEHNR and CDR2 is FQNEAQ (reference sequence). With 5 bases removed from V and 2 bases from J, the gap between germline ends came to 12 bases. The CDR3 has 14 residues. The CDR3 loop is CASSQHDRQETQYF. Here the CDR3 DNA reads TGTGCCAGCAGCCAACACGACAGGCAAGAGACCCAGTACTTC.

The chain has TRBV5-1 and TRBJ2-3; TRBD2 might be the D (6 bases). V lost 2 bases to trimming and J lost 3 bases, with 13 bases between them. The CDR3 contains 15 residues. Germline-derived CDR1 and CDR2 are SGHRS and YFSETQ. The DNA of the CDR3 is TGCGCCAGCAGCTTTGGACTACTACAAACAGATACGCAGTATTTT. This sequence encodes CASSFGLLQTDTQYF.

This clone was detected a few times. J is TRBJ2-7 and V is TRBV11-2; tentatively, D is TRBD2 (6 bases). This CDR3 comprises 17 residues. Germline CDR1 SGHAT, CDR2 FQNNGV. V was clipped by 4 bases and J by 5 bases, with 24 bases between them. As DNA, the CDR3 is TGTGCCAGCAGCTCCCATCGCGGGACTGACTCCCCCAACGAGCAGTACTTC. Its translation is CASSSHRGTDSPNEQYF.

The chain recombines TRBV13 with TRBJ2-3, with D possibly TRBD1 on 6 matching bases. Per germline, CDR1 PRHDT and CDR2 FYEKMQ (reference sequence). The CDR3 runs to 14 residues. V lost 7 bases, J lost 3 bases, and 14 bases lay in between. The CDR3 DNA sequence: TGTGCCAGCACCCGTACAGGGAATACAGATACGCAGTATTTT. This gives the protein CASTRTGNTDTQYF.

V is TRBV27 and J is TRBJ2-5; D possibly corresponds to TRBD1 (8 bases). The V end lost 5 bases, the J end lost 5 bases, and 21 bases lay between the germline ends. Germline CDR1 MNHEY, CDR2 SMNVEV (reference sequence). The CDR3 has 16 residues. The chain's CDR3 is CASSAGGRGRGETQYF. In DNA, the CDR3 is TGTGCCAGCAGTGCCGGTGGCAGGGGGCGGGGGGAGACCCAGTACTTC.

The V and J genes are TRBV3-1 (or the pseudogene TRBV3-2) and TRBJ2-1; TRBD2 matches at 8 bases. This CDR3 is built from 14 residues. Germline V gene data show CDR1 as LGHDT and CDR2 as YNNKEL (reference sequence). DNA of the CDR3: TGTGCGCGTTGGGAGCGGGGGCCCTCCATTACGCAGTTCTTC. This encodes CARWERGPSITQFF.

This clone was counted a few times. This chain connects TRBV9 to TRBJ1-1; D call uncertain. Between the trimmed V and J ends, which lost 7 bases and 3 bases, there was a span of 10 bases. From germline, CDR1 is SGDLS and CDR2 YYNGEE. The CDR3 totals 12 residues. CDR3 in amino acids: CASGGIDTEAFF. The CDR3 coding sequence is TGTGCCAGCGGAGGGATCGACACTGAAGCTTTCTTT.

This clone was picked up one time. V gene TRBV29-1 combines with J gene TRBJ1-1, with D possibly being TRBD1 (6 bases). Deletions cut 4 bases from V and 2 bases from J, with 20 bases between. The V gene's germline CDR1 is SQVTM and CDR2 ANQGSEA. The CDR3 extends over 16 amino acids. For the CDR3, the DNA is TGCAGCGTTGCTTATGCCAGGTTGGGACAAAACACTGAAGCTTTCTTT. Its protein product is CSVAYARLGQNTEAFF.

J is TRBJ1-1 and V is TRBV19; weak D call: TRBD1 (6 bases). V lost 7 bases, J lost 2 bases, and 14 bases lay in between. CDR1 and CDR2 (germline): LNHDA, SQIVND (reference sequence). This CDR3 has 14 amino acids. The CDR3 sequence: CASNWDIRNTEAFF. CDR3 coding DNA: TGTGCCAGTAATTGGGACATTCGAAACACTGAAGCTTTCTTT.

This clone was seen once. The rearrangement joins TRBV5-5 to TRBJ2-7, with TRBD2 as a possible D gene (5 bases). Trimming stripped 2 bases from V and 2 bases from J, with 8 bases between. This CDR3 contains 13 residues. Germline CDR1 is SGHKS and CDR2 is YYEKEE (reference sequence). The CDR3 here is CASSFPGAYEQYF. CDR3 nucleotide sequence: TGTGCCAGCAGCTTCCCCGGGGCCTACGAGCAGTACTTC.

This clone was detected only once. The rearrangement links TRBV11-2 to TRBJ2-3; 10 nucleotides match TRBD2. This CDR3 spans 15 amino acids. Germline values: CDR1 SGHAT, CDR2 FQNNGV. J lost 4 bases, V lost 7 bases, and 8 bases had no gene match. CDR3 DNA sequence: TGTGCCAGCAACAGCGGGGGGGCGTTCTCAGATACGCAGTATTTT. Translated: CASNSGGAFSDTQYF.

The J gene is TRBJ2-3, the V gene TRBV6-5, with TRBD2 identical over 10 bases. With V trimmed by 7 bases and J by 3 bases, 7 bases remained unmatched. The length of the CDR3 is 15 residues. Germline assignment: CDR1 MNHEY and CDR2 SVGAGI. CDR3 nucleotides: TGTGCCAGCACCGAACTAGCGGGGCAGACAGATACGCAGTATTTT. Encoded protein: CASTELAGQTDTQYF.

CDR3 sequence (DNA): TGTGCCAGCAGCTTAGCGGGGGGGCCGTTTCGGGAGCAGTTCTTC. Its protein is CASSLAGGPFREQFF. The chain is built from TRBV6-5 and TRBJ2-1, with 11 bases identical to TRBD2. The CDR3 runs 15 residues. V shed 6 bases and J 10 bases; nucleotides not matched to a gene: 11. CDR1 and CDR2 from the germline V gene are MNHEY and SVGAGI.

The V and J genes are TRBV12-5 and TRBJ2-3, with 11 nucleotides matching TRBD2. V was clipped by 3 bases and J by 0 bases; unmatched bases: 2. The CDR3 loop spans 16 amino acids. Germline loops: CDR1 LGHNT, CDR2 FRNRAP. In DNA form, the CDR3 reads TGTGCTAGTGGTTTTGGACTAGCGGGTAGCACAGATACGCAGTATTTT. Amino acids: CASGFGLAGSTDTQYF.